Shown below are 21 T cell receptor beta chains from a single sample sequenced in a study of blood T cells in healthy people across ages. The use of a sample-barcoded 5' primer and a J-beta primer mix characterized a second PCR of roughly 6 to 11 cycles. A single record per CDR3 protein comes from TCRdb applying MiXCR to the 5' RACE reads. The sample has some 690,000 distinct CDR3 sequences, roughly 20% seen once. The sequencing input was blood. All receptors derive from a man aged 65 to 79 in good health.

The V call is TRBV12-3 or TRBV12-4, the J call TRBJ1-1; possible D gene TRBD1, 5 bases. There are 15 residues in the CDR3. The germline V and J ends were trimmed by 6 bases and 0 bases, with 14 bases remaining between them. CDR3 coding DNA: TGTGCCAGCAGCCGCAGCGGGACCTTGAACACTGAAGCTTTCTTT. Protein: CASSRSGTLNTEAFF.

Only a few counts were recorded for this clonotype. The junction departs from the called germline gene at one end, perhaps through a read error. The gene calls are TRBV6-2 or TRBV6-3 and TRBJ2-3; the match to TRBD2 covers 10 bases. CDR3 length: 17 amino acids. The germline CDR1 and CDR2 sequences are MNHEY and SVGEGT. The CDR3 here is CAGSPHSSGRAYHTQYF. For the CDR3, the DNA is TGTGCCGGCAGCCCTCATTCAAGCGGGAGGGCCTACCATACGCAGTATTTT.

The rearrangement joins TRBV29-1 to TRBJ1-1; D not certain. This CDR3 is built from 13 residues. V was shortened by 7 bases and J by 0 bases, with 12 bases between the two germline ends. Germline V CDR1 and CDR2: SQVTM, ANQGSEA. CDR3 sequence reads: CSALPAMNTEAFF. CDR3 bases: TGCAGCGCCCTACCGGCGATGAACACTGAAGCTTTCTTT. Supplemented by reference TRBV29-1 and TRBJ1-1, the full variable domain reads SAVISQKPSRDICQRGTSLTIQCQVDSQVTMMFWYRQQPGQSLTLIATANQGSEATYESGFVIDKFPISRPNLTFSTLTVSNMSPEDSSIYLCSALPAMNTEAFFGQGTRLTVV.

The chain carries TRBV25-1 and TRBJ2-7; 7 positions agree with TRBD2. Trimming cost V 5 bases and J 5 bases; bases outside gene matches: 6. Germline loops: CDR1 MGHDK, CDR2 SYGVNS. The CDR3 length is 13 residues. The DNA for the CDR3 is TGTGCCAGCAGTAGCGGGAACTACCACGAGCAGTACTTC. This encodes CASSSGNYHEQYF.

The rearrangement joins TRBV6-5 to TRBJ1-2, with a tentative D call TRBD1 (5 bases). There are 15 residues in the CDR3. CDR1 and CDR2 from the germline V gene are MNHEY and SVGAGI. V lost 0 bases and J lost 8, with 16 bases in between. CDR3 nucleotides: TGTGCCAGCAGTTACTCCAGGGTGGACGGGCGCGGCTACACCTTC. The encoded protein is CASSYSRVDGRGYTF.

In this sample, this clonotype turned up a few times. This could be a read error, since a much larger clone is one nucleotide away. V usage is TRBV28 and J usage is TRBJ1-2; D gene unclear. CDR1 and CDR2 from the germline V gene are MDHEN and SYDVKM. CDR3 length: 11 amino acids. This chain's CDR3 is CASHSNYGNTF. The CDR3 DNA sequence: TGTGCCAGCCATTCTAACTATGGCAACACCTTC.

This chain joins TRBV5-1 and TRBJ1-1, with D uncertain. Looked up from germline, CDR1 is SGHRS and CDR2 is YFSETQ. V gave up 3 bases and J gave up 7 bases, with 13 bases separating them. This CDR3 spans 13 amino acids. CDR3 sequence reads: CASSWNEAHEAFF. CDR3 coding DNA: TGCGCCAGCAGCTGGAACGAGGCCCATGAAGCTTTCTTT. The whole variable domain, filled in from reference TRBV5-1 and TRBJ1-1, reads KAGVTQTPRYLIKTRGQQVTLSCSPISGHRSVSWYQQTPGQGLQFLFEYFSETQRNKGNFPGRFSGRQFSNSRSEMNVSTLELGDSALYLCASSWNEAHEAFFGQGTRLTVV.

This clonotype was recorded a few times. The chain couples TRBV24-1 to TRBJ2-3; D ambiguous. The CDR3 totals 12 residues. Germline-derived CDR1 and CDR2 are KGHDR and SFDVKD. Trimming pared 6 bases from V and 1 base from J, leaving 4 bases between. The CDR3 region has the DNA TGTGCCACCAGTCCCGGCACAGATACGCAGTATTTT. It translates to CATSPGTDTQYF.

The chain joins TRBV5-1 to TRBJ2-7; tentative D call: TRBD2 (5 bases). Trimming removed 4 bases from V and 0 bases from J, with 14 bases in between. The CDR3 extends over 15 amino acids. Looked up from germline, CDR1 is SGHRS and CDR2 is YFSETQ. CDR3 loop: CASSRTYGSSYEQYF. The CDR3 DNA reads TGCGCCAGCAGCCGGACTTACGGGTCCTCCTACGAGCAGTACTTC. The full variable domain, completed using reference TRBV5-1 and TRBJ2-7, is KAGVTQTPRYLIKTRGQQVTLSCSPISGHRSVSWYQQTPGQGLQFLFEYFSETQRNKGNFPGRFSGRQFSNSRSEMNVSTLELGDSALYLCASSRTYGSSYEQYFGPGTRLTVT.

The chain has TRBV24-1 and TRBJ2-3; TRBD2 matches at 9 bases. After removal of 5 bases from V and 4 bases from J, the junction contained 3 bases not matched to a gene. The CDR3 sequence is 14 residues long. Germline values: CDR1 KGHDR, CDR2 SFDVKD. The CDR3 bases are TGTGCCACCAGTGGGCGGACTAGCGCAGATACGCAGTATTTT. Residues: CATSGRTSADTQYF.

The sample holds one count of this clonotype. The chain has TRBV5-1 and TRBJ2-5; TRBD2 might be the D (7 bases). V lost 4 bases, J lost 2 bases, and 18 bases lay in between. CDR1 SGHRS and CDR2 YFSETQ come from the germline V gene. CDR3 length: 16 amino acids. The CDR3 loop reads CASSPLGRGLQETQYF. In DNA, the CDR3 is TGCGCCAGCAGCCCCCTGGGGCGGGGGCTTCAAGAGACCCAGTACTTC.

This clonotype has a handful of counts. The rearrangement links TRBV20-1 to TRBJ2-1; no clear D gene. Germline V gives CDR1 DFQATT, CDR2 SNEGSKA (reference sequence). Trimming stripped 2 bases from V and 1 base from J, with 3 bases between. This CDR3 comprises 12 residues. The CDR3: CSARLSYNEQFF. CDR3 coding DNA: TGCAGTGCTAGACTTTCCTACAATGAGCAGTTCTTC.

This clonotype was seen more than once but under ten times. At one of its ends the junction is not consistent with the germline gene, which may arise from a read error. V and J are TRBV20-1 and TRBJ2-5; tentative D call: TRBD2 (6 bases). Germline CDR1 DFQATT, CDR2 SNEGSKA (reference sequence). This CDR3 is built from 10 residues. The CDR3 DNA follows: TGCTGTGCGGGGCAAGAGACCCAGTACTTC. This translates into CCAGQETQYF.

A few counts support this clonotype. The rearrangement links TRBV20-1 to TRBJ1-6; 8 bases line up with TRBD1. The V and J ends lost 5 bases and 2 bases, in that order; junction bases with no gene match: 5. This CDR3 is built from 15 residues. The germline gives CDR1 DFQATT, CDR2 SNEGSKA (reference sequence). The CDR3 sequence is CSAPDRAPYNSPLHF. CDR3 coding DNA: TGCAGTGCTCCGGACAGGGCGCCCTATAATTCACCCCTCCACTTT.

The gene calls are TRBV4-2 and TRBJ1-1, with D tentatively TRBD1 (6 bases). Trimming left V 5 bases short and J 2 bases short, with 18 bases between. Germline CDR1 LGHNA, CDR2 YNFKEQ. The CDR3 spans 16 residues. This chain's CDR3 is CASSFGVRGLNTEAFF. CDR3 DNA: TGTGCCAGCAGCTTCGGGGTCAGGGGCCTAAACACTGAAGCTTTCTTT.

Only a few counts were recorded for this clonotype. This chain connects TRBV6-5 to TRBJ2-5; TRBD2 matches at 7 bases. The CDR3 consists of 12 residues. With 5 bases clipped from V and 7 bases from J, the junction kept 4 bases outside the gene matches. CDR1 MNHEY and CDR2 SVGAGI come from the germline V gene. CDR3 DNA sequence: TGTGCCAGCAGTCCCGGGGGGTGGACCCAGTACTTC. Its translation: CASSPGGWTQYF.

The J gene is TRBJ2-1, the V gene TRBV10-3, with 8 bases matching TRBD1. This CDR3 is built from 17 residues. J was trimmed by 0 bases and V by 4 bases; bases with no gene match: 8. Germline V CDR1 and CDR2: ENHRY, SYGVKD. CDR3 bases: TGTGCCATCAGTGGCCCCCCGACAGGGGACTCCTACAATGAGCAGTTCTTC. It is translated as CAISGPPTGDSYNEQFF.

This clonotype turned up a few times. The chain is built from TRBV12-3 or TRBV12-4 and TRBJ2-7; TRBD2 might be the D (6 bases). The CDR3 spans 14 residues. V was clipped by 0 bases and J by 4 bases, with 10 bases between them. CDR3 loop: CASSLAGGHYEQYV. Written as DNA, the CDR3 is TGTGCCAGCAGTTTAGCGGGAGGTCATTACGAGCAGTACGTC.

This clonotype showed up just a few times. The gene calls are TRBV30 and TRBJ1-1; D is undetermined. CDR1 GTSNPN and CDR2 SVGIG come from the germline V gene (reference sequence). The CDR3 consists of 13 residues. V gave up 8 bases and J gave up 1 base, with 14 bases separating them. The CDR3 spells CAALARANTEAFF. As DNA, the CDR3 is TGTGCCGCGTTAGCCCGGGCGAACACTGAAGCTTTCTTT. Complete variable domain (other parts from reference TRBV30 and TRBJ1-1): SQTIHQWPATLVQPVGSPLSLECTVEGTSNPNLYWYRQAAGRGLQLLFYSVGIGQISSEVPQNLSASRPQDRQFILSSKKLLLSDSGFYLCAALARANTEAFFGQGTRLTVV.

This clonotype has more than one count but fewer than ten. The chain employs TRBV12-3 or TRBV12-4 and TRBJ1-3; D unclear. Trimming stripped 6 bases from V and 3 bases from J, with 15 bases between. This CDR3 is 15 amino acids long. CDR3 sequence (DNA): TGTGCCAGCAGCTCTTTAGGTTTCGTTGGAAACACCATATATTTT. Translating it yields CASSSLGFVGNTIYF.

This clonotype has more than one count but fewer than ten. The CDR3 coding sequence is TGTGCCAGCAGTCCCCTACCCACAGGAAAAGAGACCCAGTACTTC. This codes for CASSPLPTGKETQYF. The rearrangement joins TRBV27 to TRBJ2-5; TRBD1 is a possible D gene (5 bases). The length of the CDR3 is 15 residues. Germline CDR1 and CDR2: MNHEY and SMNVEV (reference sequence). V lost 5 bases to trimming and J lost 3 bases, with 16 bases between them.